This T cell receptor beta chain was recovered during a study of shared clonotypes between healthy human individuals (dated by TCRdb to 2020 to 2022). Context from the whole study: The cohort included three men and two women between 18 and 49 years of age. The study deeply sequenced blood TCR repertoires of about five healthy adults to estimate repertoire size and the extent of clonotype sharing between individuals. Different laboratories and diverse techniques were used to prepare libraries and sequence TCR repertoires, to increase sequencing depth and limit assay-specific biases. Per donor, leukapheresis produced somewhere between about 0.9 and 9.5 billion PBMCs.

TCR CDR3 regions were amplified from genomic DNA by multiplex PCR using the deep immunoSEQ assay. Genomic DNA extracted from each cell subset was distributed evenly over all wells of several immunoSEQ 96-well plates, and each plate served as one replicate. For unsorted PBMC, each replicate PCR was loaded with 250 to 300 ng genomic DNA, equivalent to about 33,000 T cell genomes. Ten immunoSEQ deep assay plates were used to sequence unsorted PBMC genomic DNA. Purified libraries were quantified with a Qubit 3.0 fluorometer, sized on a Bioanalyzer 2100, and re-quantified with the KAPA Library Quantification kit. Every immunoSEQ 96-well plate was sequenced on a dedicated single-read 150-cycle Illumina NextSeq 550 flow cell. On the study's bioinformatics: The immunoSEQ output contained only junctional sequences without quality scores, so filtering could not match that applied to full-length reads. To assign V/J genes and CDR3, sequences were annotated using PyIR, a Python wrapper for IgBLAST v1.9, with IMGT germline references. Reads were removed for weak V/J assignments (E-value above 1e-6), missing CDR3, stop codons, out-of-frame junctions, or ambiguous translated residues. V3J clonotypes were defined as sequences sharing the same inferred V gene, J gene, and CDR3 amino acid sequence. Percentage overlap between repertoires was calculated by dividing the number of shared unique clonotypes by the size of the smaller repertoire. Richness of each repertoire was evaluated using RTK rarefaction, the Chao1 estimator, and Recon v2.1 estimates of unobserved clonotypes. The source is immuneACCESS, and TCRdb retained only in-frame sequences with V and J called. Part of the clones is not carried over; for the studies checked, unresolved V genes explain less than half of this, and the remainder is unexplained. That table gives V, J and clone size, and the DNA gave D and trimming. Recorded for this sample are roughly 510,000 clones; about 80% of them occurred a single time. The ten largest clonotypes hold around 12% of the sample.

Healthy HIV-negative adults with no recently reported acute infections or vaccinations were included as donors. Every donor was a Caucasian adult living in Nashville, Tennessee, USA. For unsorted samples, about 85 million PBMCs were counted and genomic DNA was extracted with the QIAamp DNA Blood Mini kit. Blood was collected by leukapheresis, and PBMCs were isolated by Ficoll-Histopaque density gradient centrifugation and then cryopreserved in liquid nitrogen vapor phase. Concerning this clone: The antigen it binds to is not known. Base qualities are not at hand, and no much larger clone is one base apart.

V is pared back by 9 bases and J by 7 bases, with 15 bases lying between the germline termini. From the cysteine through the phenylalanine, the CDR3 covers 13 amino acids. The DNA shown is the 39-base CDR3, in frame from base 1. The germline V gene (reference sequence) yields LNHDA for CDR1 and SQIVND for CDR2. The investigation overall reported the following: Because the study included only a small number of donors, the genetic and exposure-history diversity represented was limited. Pairwise subsampling indicated that sequencing depth was expected to affect the degree of clonotype sharing among donors. Only blood was sampled, and tissue TCR repertoires likely differ from those in blood.

The receptor was derived from a woman aged 40 to 49 in good health. Some clones in this sample may be carry-over from other donors' samples. The V gene is TRBV19 and the J gene is TRBJ2-2, and TRBD2 may be the D gene, going by 6 matching bases. The sequenced material came from PBMCs. The CDR3 region: CASGRLGGGELFF. The DNA is as follows: TGTGCCAGCGGGCGTTTGGGGGGCGGGGAGCTGTTTTTT.